This T cell receptor (beta chain) is drawn from a study of shared clonotypes between healthy human individuals. Profiling relied on immunoSEQ multiplex PCR, and the TCRdb table lists in-frame clones only, not all of them. This sample yields approximately 1.5 million clones, of which around 98.5% are seen a single time; under 0.45% belongs to the top ten. J was trimmed by 4 bases and V by 4 bases; bases with no gene match: 5. The germline V gene has CDR1 SGHRS and CDR2 YFSETQ. The CDR3 sequence is 17 residues long. This sequence was found in a man aged 30 to 39 in good health. This sequence joins TRBV5-1 and TRBJ2-1; 16 nucleotides align to TRBD2. The sequenced sample was naive CD4+ T cells sorted from blood. Stated subset: CD45RA+ positively selected. The CDR3 loop is CASSQGLAGGIYNEQFF. Written as DNA, the CDR3 is TGCGCCAGCAGCCAGGGACTAGCGGGAGGGATATACAATGAGCAGTTCTTC.